These 20 T cell receptor beta chains were all obtained from the same sample, sequenced in a study of cytomegalovirus exposure and HLA in healthy donors. The PCR used 60 Vbeta and 13 Jbeta primers. Produced via immunoSEQ multiplex PCR; TCRdb's table is partial and in-frame only. Reported are about 160,000 clones; the ten largest clones contain 2% to 2.5%. Sequenced: PBMCs. All receptors come from a man younger than 40 in good health and CMV-seronegative.

The V and J genes are TRBV29-1 and TRBJ1-5; D perhaps matches TRBD1 (5 bases). Trimming took off 4 bases at V and 5 bases at J, with 12 bases between the two ends. The germline V gene has CDR1 SQVTM and CDR2 ANQGSEA. The CDR3 has 13 residues. The CDR3 spells CSVAEGGDQPQHF. The CDR3, as DNA: TGCAGCGTTGCAGAGGGAGGGGATCAGCCCCAGCATTTT.

The chain is built from TRBV11-3 and TRBJ2-2, with 9 bases that match TRBD2. Unmatched junction bases numbered 6, after V lost 4 bases and J lost 0 bases. In germline, CDR1 is SGHNT, CDR2 YENEEA. This CDR3 spans 17 amino acids. The CDR3 protein is CASSSRSSGTNTGELFF. In DNA, the CDR3 is TGTGCCAGCAGCTCTCGTTCTAGCGGGACGAACACCGGGGAGCTGTTTTTT.

Of note for this clone: Other nucleotide sequences in the sample specify the same CDR3. This rearrangement joins TRBV6-1 to TRBJ2-4; 7 positions match TRBD1. The CDR3 totals 14 residues. Germline CDR1 reads MNHNS; CDR2 reads SASEGT. V lost 6 bases and J lost 1; bases outside the gene matches: 3. The CDR3 sequence is CASSLQGAKNIQYF. DNA for the CDR3: TGTGCCAGCAGCCTACAGGGGGCCAAAAACATTCAGTACTTC.

In regard to this clone: At one of its ends the junction is not consistent with the germline gene, which may arise from a read error. The chain employs TRBV2 and TRBJ2-2; possible D gene TRBD1, 6 bases. The CDR3 spans 14 residues. CDR1 and CDR2 from the germline V gene are SNHLY and FYNNEI. The CDR3 sequence: CASGEGDITGELFF. The CDR3 nucleotides read TGTGCCAGCGGTGAAGGGGACATCACCGGGGAGCTGTTTTTT.

The V gene is TRBV28, the J gene TRBJ2-1; TRBD1 matches 8 bases. The CDR3 spans 18 residues. Germline V gene data show CDR1 as MDHEN and CDR2 as SYDVKM. The trim removed 1 base at V and 9 bases at J, leaving 17 bases unmatched. DNA for the CDR3: TGTGCCAGCAGTTTATCAAACTTGACCCCACACAGGGGGAGTGAGCAGTTCTTC. Encoded protein: CASSLSNLTPHRGSEQFF. The full variable domain, completed using reference TRBV28 and TRBJ2-1, is DVKVTQSSRYLVKRTGEKVFLECVQDMDHENMFWYRQDPGLGLRLIYFSYDVKMKEKGDIPEGYSVSREKKERFSLILESASTNQTSMYLCASSLSNLTPHRGSEQFFGPGTRLTVL.

The genes are TRBV2 and TRBJ2-6; 9 bases line up with TRBD1. Germline V gene lookup returns CDR1 SNHLY and CDR2 FYNNEI. The junction had 2 bases not matched to a gene; V was cut back by 2 bases and J by 0 bases. The CDR3 totals 17 residues. The CDR3 reads CASSERQGGSGANVLTF. The CDR3 nucleotides read TGTGCCAGCAGTGAAAGACAGGGGGGCTCTGGGGCCAACGTCCTGACTTTC.

This chain links TRBV7-6 with TRBJ1-4, with D maybe TRBD1 (5 bases). This CDR3 is 15 amino acids long. CDR1 and CDR2 (germline): SGHVS, FNYEAQ. V dropped 5 bases and J dropped 1 base, with 11 bases sitting between them. The CDR3 reads CASSVMGQTNEKLFF. CDR3 in DNA: TGTGCCAGCAGCGTCATGGGGCAAACTAATGAAAAACTGTTTTTT.

The chain recombines TRBV29-1 with TRBJ2-7; TRBD2 matches at 8 bases. The junction had 10 bases not matched to a gene; V was cut back by 6 bases and J by 0 bases. Germline CDR1 SQVTM, CDR2 ANQGSEA. This CDR3 spans 15 amino acids. CDR3: CSVVGGADSSYEQYF. CDR3 sequence (DNA): TGCAGCGTCGTCGGGGGGGCCGACAGCTCCTACGAGCAGTACTTC.

The gene calls are TRBV11-3 and TRBJ2-1; 7 nucleotides align to TRBD2. With V trimmed by 4 bases and J by 2 bases, 2 bases remained unmatched. This CDR3 has 14 amino acids. Germline lookup yields CDR1 SGHNT and CDR2 YENEEA. The CDR3 nucleotides read TGTGCCAGCAGCTCCGGACTAGCCTACAATGAGCAGTTCTTC. Translating it yields CASSSGLAYNEQFF.

The chain employs TRBV30 and TRBJ1-1; D gene ambiguous. Germline V gene lookup returns CDR1 GTSNPN and CDR2 SVGIG (reference sequence). This CDR3 contains 13 residues. With 1 base removed from V and 2 bases from J, the gap between germline ends came to 8 bases. This chain's CDR3 is CAWSGVANTEAFF. The CDR3, as DNA: TGTGCCTGGAGTGGAGTTGCTAACACTGAAGCTTTCTTT.

The chain is built from TRBV28 and TRBJ1-2; 8 positions agree with TRBD1. Germline CDR1 and CDR2: MDHEN and SYDVKM. The trim removed 8 bases at V and 2 bases at J, leaving 16 bases unmatched. The CDR3 covers 17 residues. As DNA, the CDR3 is TGTGCCAGCGGAGAGCAGGGGGCAAGGAGGGGGAACTATGGCTACACCTTC. Protein product: CASGEQGARRGNYGYTF.

The chain is built from TRBV5-1 and TRBJ1-4; 7 nucleotides align to TRBD1. This CDR3 contains 17 residues. Per the germline V gene, CDR1 is SGHRS and CDR2 is YFSETQ. J gave up 5 bases and V 2 bases, and 12 bases lay outside the gene matches. CDR3 DNA: TGCGCCAGCAGCTTACAGGGGAAGGATTGGAGGAATGAAAAACTGTTTTTT. As protein: CASSLQGKDWRNEKLFF.

The chain has TRBV6-1 and TRBJ1-5; 8 bases are a match to TRBD1. This CDR3 comprises 15 residues. CDR1 MNHNS and CDR2 SASEGT come from the germline V gene. V lost 6 bases to trimming and J lost 5 bases; unmatched junction nucleotides: 9. The CDR3 spells CASRKDRDSHQPQHF. Here the CDR3 DNA reads TGTGCCAGCAGAAAGGACAGGGACAGCCATCAGCCCCAGCATTTT.

This chain joins TRBV7-2 and TRBJ2-1, with TRBD1 matching 8 bases. This CDR3 spans 14 amino acids. With V trimmed by 2 bases and J by 10 bases, 7 bases remained unmatched. Germline-derived CDR1 and CDR2 are SGHTA and FQGNSA. The CDR3 is CASSLNRGAREQFF. CDR3 in DNA: TGTGCCAGCAGCTTAAACAGGGGGGCGCGGGAGCAGTTCTTC.

The chain links TRBV29-1 to TRBJ2-5; 11 positions match TRBD1. The J segment lost 4 bases and the V segment lost 4 bases, leaving 8 bases of the junction unmatched. The V gene's germline CDR1 is SQVTM and CDR2 ANQGSEA. The CDR3 has 15 residues. The CDR3 DNA is TGCAGCGTTGGTGGGGGGGGACAGGGGGTAGAGACCCAGTACTTC. Translating it yields CSVGGGGQGVETQYF.

This chain uses TRBV7-9 with TRBJ2-7, with D uncertain. Between the trimmed V and J ends, which lost 0 bases and 3 bases, there was a span of 6 bases. This CDR3 has 13 residues. CDR1 is SEHNR, CDR2 FQNEAQ, per germline (reference sequence). In DNA form, the CDR3 reads TGTGCCAGCAGCTTAGCCCTCTTCTACGAGCAGTACTTC. Its protein product is CASSLALFYEQYF.

The chain uses TRBV15 and TRBJ1-2; no reliable D call. Germline CDR1 and CDR2: LNHNV and YYDKDF (reference sequence). The CDR3 sequence is 15 residues long. V was cut by 0 bases and J by 2 bases, with 10 bases left in between. In DNA, the CDR3 is TGTGCCACCAGCAGAGAACCGGGAATCAACTATGGCTACACCTTC. As protein: CATSREPGINYGYTF.

The genes are TRBV29-1 and TRBJ1-5; D is perhaps TRBD1 (5 bases). V gave up 1 base and J gave up 2 bases, with 9 bases separating them. Germline V lookup: CDR1 SQVTM, CDR2 ANQGSEA. The CDR3 length is 14 residues. CDR3 nucleotides: TGCAGCGTTGAAGCCGGGGGAGGCAATCAGCCCCAGCATTTT. Protein: CSVEAGGGNQPQHF.

V usage is TRBV28 and J usage is TRBJ1-5; D remains ambiguous. The ends were cut back, 6 bases at V and 2 bases at J, with 17 bases in the middle. Germline V gene sequence: CDR1 MDHEN, CDR2 SYDVKM. The CDR3 loop spans 16 amino acids. This CDR3 is CASSSSWGEGNQPQHF. The CDR3 nucleotides read TGTGCCAGCAGCTCATCCTGGGGAGAAGGCAATCAGCCCCAGCATTTT.

The rearrangement uses TRBV5-6 and TRBJ1-5; 7 bases align to TRBD1. Trimming took 4 bases from V and 1 from J; bases not matched to a gene: 2. The CDR3 length is 14 residues. The germline V gene encodes CDR1 SGHDT and CDR2 YYEEEE. The CDR3: CASSETGSNQPQHF. The CDR3 DNA sequence: TGTGCCAGCAGCGAGACAGGGAGCAATCAGCCCCAGCATTTT.